This record concerns one TCR beta chain sequence. Generated by immunoSEQ multiplex PCR, the TCRdb table keeps only in-frame clones and is missing some. This table has about 330,000 clones, 86% appearing once. This CDR3 is 12 amino acids long. Trimming left V 8 bases short and J 6 bases short, with 12 bases between. Per the germline V gene, CDR1 is LNHNV and CDR2 is YYDKDF (reference sequence). These data come from a study of blood T cell repertoires in COVID-19. This TCR came from a woman aged 18-29 years who had recovered from COVID-19. The specimen was PBMCs or T cells enriched from blood (not recorded which). The chain carries TRBV15 and TRBJ2-3; D is ambiguous. The CDR3 here is CATALAHDTQYF. CDR3 DNA sequence: TGTGCCACCGCATTGGCCCACGATACGCAGTATTTT.